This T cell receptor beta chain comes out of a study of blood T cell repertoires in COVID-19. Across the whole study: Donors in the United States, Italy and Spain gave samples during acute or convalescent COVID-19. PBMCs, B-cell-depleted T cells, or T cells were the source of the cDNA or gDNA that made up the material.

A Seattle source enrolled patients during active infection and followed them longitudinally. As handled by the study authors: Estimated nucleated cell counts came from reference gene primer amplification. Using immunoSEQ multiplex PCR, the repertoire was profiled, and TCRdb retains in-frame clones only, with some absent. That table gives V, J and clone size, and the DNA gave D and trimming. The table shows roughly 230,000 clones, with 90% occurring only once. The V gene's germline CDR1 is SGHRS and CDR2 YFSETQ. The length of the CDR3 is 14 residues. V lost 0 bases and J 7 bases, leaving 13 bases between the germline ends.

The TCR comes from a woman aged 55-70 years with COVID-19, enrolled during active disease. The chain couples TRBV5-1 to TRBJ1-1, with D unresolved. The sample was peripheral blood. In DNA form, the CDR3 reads TGCGCCAGCAGCTTGGAGGCCGGGGAGGGTGAAGCTTTCTTT. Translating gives CASSLEAGEGEAFF. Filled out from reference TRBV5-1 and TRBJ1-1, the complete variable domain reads KAGVTQTPRYLIKTRGQQVTLSCSPISGHRSVSWYQQTPGQGLQFLFEYFSETQRNKGNFPGRFSGRQFSNSRSEMNVSTLELGDSALYLCASSLEAGEGEAFFGQGTRLTVV.